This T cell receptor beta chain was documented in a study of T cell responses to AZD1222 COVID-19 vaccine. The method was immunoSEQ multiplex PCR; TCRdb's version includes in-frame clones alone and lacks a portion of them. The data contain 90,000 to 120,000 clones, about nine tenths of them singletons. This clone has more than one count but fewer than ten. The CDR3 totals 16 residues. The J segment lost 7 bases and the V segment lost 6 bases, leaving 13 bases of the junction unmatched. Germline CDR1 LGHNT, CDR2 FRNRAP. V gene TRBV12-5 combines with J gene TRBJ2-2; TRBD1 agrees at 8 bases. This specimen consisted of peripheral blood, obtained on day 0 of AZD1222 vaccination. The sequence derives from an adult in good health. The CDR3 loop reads CASGQGGQDRFGELFF. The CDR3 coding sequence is TGTGCTAGTGGCCAAGGGGGACAGGACCGATTCGGGGAGCTGTTTTTT.